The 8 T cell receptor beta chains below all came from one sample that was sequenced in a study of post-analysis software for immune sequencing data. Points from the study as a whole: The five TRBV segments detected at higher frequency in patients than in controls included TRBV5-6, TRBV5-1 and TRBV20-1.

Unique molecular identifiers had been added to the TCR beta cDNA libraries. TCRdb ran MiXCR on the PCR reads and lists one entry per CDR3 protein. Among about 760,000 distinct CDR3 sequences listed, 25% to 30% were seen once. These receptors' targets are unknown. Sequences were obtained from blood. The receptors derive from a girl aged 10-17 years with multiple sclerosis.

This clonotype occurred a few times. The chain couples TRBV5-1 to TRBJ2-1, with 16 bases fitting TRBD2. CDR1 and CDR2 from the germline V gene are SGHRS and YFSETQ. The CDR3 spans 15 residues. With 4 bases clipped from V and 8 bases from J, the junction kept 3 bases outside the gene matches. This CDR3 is CASSAGLAGGHEQFF. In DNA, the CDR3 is TGCGCCAGCAGCGCGGGACTAGCGGGGGGGCATGAGCAGTTCTTC. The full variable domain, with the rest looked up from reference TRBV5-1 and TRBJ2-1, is KAGVTQTPRYLIKTRGQQVTLSCSPISGHRSVSWYQQTPGQGLQFLFEYFSETQRNKGNFPGRFSGRQFSNSRSEMNVSTLELGDSALYLCASSAGLAGGHEQFFGPGTRLTVL.

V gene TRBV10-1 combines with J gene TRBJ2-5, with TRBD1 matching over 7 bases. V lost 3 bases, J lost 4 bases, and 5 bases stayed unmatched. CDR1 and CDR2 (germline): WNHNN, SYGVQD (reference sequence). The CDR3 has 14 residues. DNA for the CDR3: TGCGCCAGCAGTGATTGGGGACAGAGAGAGACCCAGTACTTC. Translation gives CASSDWGQRETQYF.

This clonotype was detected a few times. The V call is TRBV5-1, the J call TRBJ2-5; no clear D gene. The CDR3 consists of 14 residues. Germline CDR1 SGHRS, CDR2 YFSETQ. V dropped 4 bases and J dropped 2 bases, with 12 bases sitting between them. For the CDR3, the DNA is TGCGCCAGCAGCCGGGCGCGTGCTCAAGAGACCCAGTACTTC. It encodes CASSRARAQETQYF.

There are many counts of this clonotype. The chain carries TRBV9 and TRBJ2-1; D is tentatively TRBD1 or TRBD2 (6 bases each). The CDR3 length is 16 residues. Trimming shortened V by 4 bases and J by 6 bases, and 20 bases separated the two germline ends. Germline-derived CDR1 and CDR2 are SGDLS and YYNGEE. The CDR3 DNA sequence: TGTGCCAGCAGCCGCACGGGGGCAGGCGCATCCAATGAGCAGTTCTTC. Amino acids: CASSRTGAGASNEQFF.

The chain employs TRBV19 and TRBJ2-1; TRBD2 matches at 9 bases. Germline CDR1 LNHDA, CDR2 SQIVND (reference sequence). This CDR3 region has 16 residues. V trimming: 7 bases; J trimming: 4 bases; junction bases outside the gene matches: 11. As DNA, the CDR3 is TGTGCCAGTACCCAGCGGGCTAGCGGGATTTACAATGAGCAGTTCTTC. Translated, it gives CASTQRASGIYNEQFF.

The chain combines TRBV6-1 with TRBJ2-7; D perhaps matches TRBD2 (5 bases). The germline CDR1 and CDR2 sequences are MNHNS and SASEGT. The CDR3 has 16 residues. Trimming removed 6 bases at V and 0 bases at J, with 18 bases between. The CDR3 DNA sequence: TGTGCCAGCAGACGCCGCCGGATGGGGAGCTCCTACGAGCAGTACTTC. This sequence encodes CASRRRRMGSSYEQYF.

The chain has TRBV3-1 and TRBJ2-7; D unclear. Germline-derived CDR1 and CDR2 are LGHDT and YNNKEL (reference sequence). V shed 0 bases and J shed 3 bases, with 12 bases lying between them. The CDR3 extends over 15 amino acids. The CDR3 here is CASSQDLGIRYEQYF. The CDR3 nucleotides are TGTGCCAGCAGCCAAGATTTGGGGATTCGCTACGAGCAGTACTTC.

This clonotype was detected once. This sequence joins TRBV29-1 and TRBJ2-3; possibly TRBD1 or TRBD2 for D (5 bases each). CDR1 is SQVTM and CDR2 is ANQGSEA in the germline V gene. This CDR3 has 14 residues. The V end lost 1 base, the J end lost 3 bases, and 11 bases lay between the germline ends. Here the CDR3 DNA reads TGCAGCGTTGAAGGGGGCCGGGGAACAGATACGCAGTATTTT. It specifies CSVEGGRGTDTQYF.